This is a list of T cell receptor beta chains from one sample in a study of blood T cell repertoires in COVID-19. This table comes from immunoSEQ multiplex PCR, and its TCRdb copy is limited to in-frame clones, with some not included. Here the sample spans under 200,000 clones, roughly 80% being singletons. The sequenced material came from PBMCs or T cells enriched from blood (not recorded which). These receptors all come from a woman aged 55-69 years with acute COVID-19. Both conserved end residues are part of each CDR3. The D gene is left open where the match is weak. Expanded clones are given a class, and other clones once, few, many or no size at all.

NA	TRBJ1-1	once	TRBV5-1	CASSLQGWTEAFF	TGCGCCAGCAGCTTGCAGGGTTGGACTGAAGCTTTCTTT
TRBD2	TRBJ2-3	NA	TRBV5-1	CASSPGGGGHDTQYF	TGCGCCAGCAGCCCGGGAGGGGGGGGCCACGATACGCAGTATTTT
TRBD1	TRBJ2-7	NA	TRBV27	CASRLRLTGGGEQYF	TGTGCCAGCAGATTAAGGTTGACAGGGGGGGGCGAGCAGTACTTC
NA	TRBJ2-5	NA	TRBV4-2	CASSQDRPRAQETQYF	TGTGCCAGCAGCCAAGATCGTCCAAGAGCTCAAGAGACCCAGTACTTC
TRBD1	TRBJ1-3	NA	TRBV19	CASSPIQGQPSGNTIYF	TGTGCCAGTAGTCCTATCCAGGGACAGCCCTCTGGAAACACCATATATTTT
TRBD1	TRBJ2-7	NA	TRBV29-1	CSVALRQGLYEQYF	TGCAGCGTTGCTCTACGACAGGGTCTTTACGAGCAGTACTTC
NA	TRBJ1-2	NA	TRBV7-9	CASSLPRRGKGGYTF	TGTGCCAGCAGCTTACCACGTAGGGGCAAGGGTGGCTACACCTTC
NA	TRBJ2-6	NA	TRBV5-5	CASSLGVTGANVLTF	TGTGCCAGCAGCCTAGGGGTAACTGGGGCCAACGTCCTGACTTTC
TRBD1	TRBJ2-3	NA	TRBV28	CASSLGTGPSTDTQYF	TGTGCCAGCAGTTTAGGGACAGGGCCTAGCACAGATACGCAGTATTTT
NA	TRBJ1-5	NA	TRBV29-1	CSVVGSLNQPQHF	TGCAGCGTTGTGGGGAGCCTCAATCAGCCCCAGCATTTT
NA	TRBJ1-1	NA	TRBV7-2	CASSLAGRANTEAFF	TGTGCCAGCAGCTTAGCAGGGCGGGCGAACACTGAAGCTTTCTTT
TRBD1	TRBJ1-1	NA	TRBV2	CASSRDRATEAFF	TGTGCCAGCAGTCGCGACAGGGCCACTGAAGCTTTCTTT
NA	TRBJ2-7	NA	TRBV19	CASSSQTGLYEQYF	TGTGCCAGTAGTAGCCAGACAGGACTCTACGAGCAGTACTTC
NA	TRBJ1-4	NA	TRBV18	CASSQGYRDTREKLFF	TGTGCCAGCTCCCAAGGTTACCGGGACACGCGTGAAAAACTGTTTTTT
TRBD1	TRBJ2-2	NA	TRBV7-2	CASRPTGDTGELFF	TGTGCCAGCAGGCCGACAGGGGATACCGGGGAGCTGTTTTTT
NA	TRBJ1-1	once	TRBV9	CASSASSPGGGDTEAFF	TGTGCCAGCAGCGCCTCCTCCCCGGGGGGCGGGGACACTGAAGCTTTCTTT
NA	TRBJ1-2	NA	TRBV5-3	CASTAYGYTF	TGTGCCAGCACCGCGTACGGCTACACCTTC
NA	TRBJ1-5	NA	TRBV27	CASSLSRTAYSNQPQHF	TGTGCCAGCAGTTTATCCCGGACAGCCTATAGCAATCAGCCCCAGCATTTT
NA	TRBJ1-4	NA	TRBV18	CASSPSAGATNEKLFF	TGTGCCAGCTCACCCAGCGCAGGGGCGACTAATGAAAAACTGTTTTTT
NA	TRBJ1-1	NA	TRBV27	CASSRTAWGDGNTEAFF	TGTGCCAGCAGTCGAACCGCCTGGGGGGACGGGAACACTGAAGCTTTCTTT
NA	TRBJ2-2	NA	TRBV29-1	CSVEGWGGTNTGELFF	TGCAGCGTTGAAGGATGGGGCGGTACGAACACCGGGGAGCTGTTTTTT
TRBD2	TRBJ2-3	NA	TRBV14	CASSQDTYLGGGSTDTQYF	TGTGCCAGCAGCCAAGACACGTACCTTGGGGGGGGGAGCACAGATACGCAGTATTTT
NA	TRBJ2-5	once	TRBV28	CASSPKWGSKETQYF	TGTGCCAGCAGCCCGAAATGGGGCAGTAAAGAGACCCAGTACTTC
NA	TRBJ2-6	NA	TRBV30	CAWTRGQFLTSSGANVLTF	TGTGCCTGGACGAGAGGACAATTCCTGACAAGCTCTGGGGCCAACGTCCTGACTTTC
NA	TRBJ1-1	NA	TRBV9	CASSTSGNTEAFF	TGTGCCAGCAGCACCTCAGGGAACACTGAAGCTTTCTTT
TRBD2	TRBJ2-3	NA	TRBV4-3	CASSVGGAGTDTQYF	TGCGCCAGCAGCGTCGGGGGGGCTGGTACAGATACGCAGTATTTT
NA	TRBJ2-7	NA	TRBV5-1	CASSWEQTPYEQYF	TGCGCCAGCAGCTGGGAGCAAACCCCCTACGAGCAGTACTTC
NA	TRBJ1-1	NA	TRBV9	CASSVGSRGWNTEAFF	TGTGCCAGCAGCGTAGGTTCCAGGGGTTGGAACACTGAAGCTTTCTTT
NA	TRBJ2-7	NA	TRBV14	CASSQETPGIDSSSYEQYF	TGTGCCAGCAGCCAAGAAACCCCGGGTATTGACAGTTCCAGCTACGAGCAGTACTTC
TRBD1	TRBJ2-3	few	TRBV6-1	CASSETRQGGTVDTQYF	TGTGCCAGCAGTGAGACCAGACAGGGGGGAACGGTGGATACGCAGTATTTT
NA	TRBJ2-3	NA	TRBV5-1	CASSAVEVLTDTQYF	TGCGCCAGCAGCGCAGTGGAGGTTCTCACAGATACGCAGTATTTT
NA	TRBJ1-6	NA	TRBV6-2/TRBV6-3	CASSRPLLEDSPLHF	TGTGCCAGCAGTCGACCGCTTCTTGAGGATTCACCCCTCCACTTT
TRBD1	TRBJ1-1	NA	TRBV5-1	CASRAQGDLITEAFF	TGCGCCAGCAGAGCTCAGGGGGACTTAATCACTGAAGCTTTCTTT
NA	TRBJ2-3	NA	TRBV9	CASSAVTADTQYF	TGTGCCAGCAGCGCAGTGACAGCAGATACGCAGTATTTT
TRBD1	TRBJ1-4	NA	TRBV7-2	CASSSYGTGREKLFF	TGTGCCAGCAGCTCGTACGGGACAGGACGGGAAAAACTGTTTTTT
NA	TRBJ2-1	NA	TRBV7-2	CASSQGANEQFF	TGTGCCAGCAGCCAAGGGGCTAATGAGCAGTTCTTC
NA	TRBJ1-5	NA	TRBV7-2	CASSFPENQPQHF	TGTGCCAGCAGCTTCCCAGAAAATCAGCCCCAGCATTTT
TRBD1	TRBJ2-1	NA	TRBV5-1	CASNTGQGGEQFF	TGCGCCAGCAATACGGGACAGGGGGGTGAGCAGTTCTTC
NA	TRBJ1-4	NA	TRBV19	CASIGRFGAAPSEKLFF	TGTGCCAGTATCGGAAGGTTTGGGGCCGCCCCCTCTGAAAAACTGTTTTTT
NA	TRBJ1-1	NA	TRBV12-5	CASAHPRNTEAFF	TGTGCTAGTGCCCACCCCAGGAACACTGAAGCTTTCTTT
NA	TRBJ1-6	NA	TRBV30	CAWEAGSYNSPLHF	TGTGCCTGGGAGGCCGGGAGCTATAATTCACCCCTCCACTTT
TRBD2	TRBJ2-7	NA	TRBV7-8	CASSYLWREDHEQYF	TGTGCCAGCAGTTACCTTTGGCGGGAGGACCACGAGCAGTACTTC